The next 5 T cell receptor beta chains were all read from a single sample in a study of regulatory T cells in long-lasting Graves disease. Building of the TCR beta libraries involved iRepertoire HTBI primers and Arm-PCR of CDR3 regions. MiXCR, run by TCRdb on the multiplex PCR reads, gives a single entry per CDR3 protein. The sample consists of roughly 450,000 distinct CDR3 sequences, under 25% of them appearing once. As to time point: persistent/refractory GD, antithyroid drugs over 5 years with positive TRAb. Researchers made the TCR library from RNA that was extracted from PBMCs. The sequences come from peripheral blood mononuclear cells (PBMCs), collected when the disease was refractory, from a patient treated with antithyroid drugs. Source of these receptors: a female donor with Graves disease.

There are a few counts of this clonotype. The chain has TRBV7-9 and TRBJ1-2, with D unresolved. The V end lost 1 base, the J end lost 4 bases, and 10 bases lay between the germline ends. The germline gives CDR1 SEHNR, CDR2 FQNEAQ (reference sequence). CDR3 length equals 14 residues. The CDR3 coding sequence is TGTGCCAGCAGCTTAGTCGAGCTCCCCTATGGCTACACCTTC. Translation gives CASSLVELPYGYTF.

This clonotype was recorded many times. V usage is TRBV6-1 and J usage is TRBJ2-5; 8 positions match TRBD1. J lost 6 bases, V lost 6 bases, and 9 bases had no gene match. CDR1 MNHNS and CDR2 SASEGT come from the germline V gene. The CDR3 loop spans 14 amino acids. In DNA, the CDR3 is TGTGCCAGCAGCCCGGCCCAGGGGGCGAAGACCCAGTACTTC. Translating it yields CASSPAQGAKTQYF.

The chain carries TRBV30 and TRBJ1-5, with D perhaps matching TRBD1 (5 bases). The V and J ends lost 1 base and 8 bases respectively, with 21 bases between them. The CDR3 contains 16 residues. Germline values: CDR1 GTSNPN, CDR2 SVGIG (reference sequence). The CDR3 bases are TGTGCCTGGAGTGCCGGGGACTTCACGCGAGGTGAGCCCCAGCATTTT. Translation gives CAWSAGDFTRGEPQHF.

This clonotype showed up many times. The chain has TRBV20-1 and TRBJ2-5, with D uncertain. Germline-derived CDR1 and CDR2 are DFQATT and SNEGSKA (reference sequence). Trimming removed 1 base from V and 2 bases from J, with 11 bases in between. The length of the CDR3 is 14 residues. CDR3: CSARVTGRQETQYF. CDR3 DNA: TGCAGTGCTAGAGTAACGGGTCGGCAAGAGACCCAGTACTTC.

As for this clonotype: It may be a read error: a sequence one base away is much more abundant. The rearrangement links TRBV7-2 to TRBJ2-7, with 8 positions matching TRBD2. Germline V lookup: CDR1 SGHTA, CDR2 FQGNSA. V lost 2 bases to trimming and J lost 4 bases; unmatched junction nucleotides: 13. The CDR3 totals 17 residues. The CDR3 DNA reads TGTGCCAGCAGCTTACTTTCCGTCTTCCGGGAGGGGTACGAGCAGTACTTC. This gives the protein CASSLLSVFREGYEQYF.